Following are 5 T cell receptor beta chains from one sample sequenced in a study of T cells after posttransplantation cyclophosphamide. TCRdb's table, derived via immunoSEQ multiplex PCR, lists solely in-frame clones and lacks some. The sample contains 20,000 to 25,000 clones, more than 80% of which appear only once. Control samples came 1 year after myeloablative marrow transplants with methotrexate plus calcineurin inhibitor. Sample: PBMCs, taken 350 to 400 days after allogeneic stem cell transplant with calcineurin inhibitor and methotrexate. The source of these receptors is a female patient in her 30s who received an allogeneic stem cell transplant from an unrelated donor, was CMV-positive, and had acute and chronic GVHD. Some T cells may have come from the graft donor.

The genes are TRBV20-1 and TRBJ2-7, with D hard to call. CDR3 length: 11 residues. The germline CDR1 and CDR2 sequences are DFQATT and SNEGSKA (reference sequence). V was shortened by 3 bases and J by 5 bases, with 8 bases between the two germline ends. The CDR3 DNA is TGCAGTGCTAGCTCGAGAAACGAGCAGTACTTC. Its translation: CSASSRNEQYF.

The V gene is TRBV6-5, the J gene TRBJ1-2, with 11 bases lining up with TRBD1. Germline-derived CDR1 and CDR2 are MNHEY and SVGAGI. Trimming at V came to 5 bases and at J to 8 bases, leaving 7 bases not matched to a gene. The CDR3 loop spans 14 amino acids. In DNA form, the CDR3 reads TGTGCCAGCAGTCGGGGACAGGGGGTGGGGGGCTACACCTTC. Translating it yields CASSRGQGVGGYTF.

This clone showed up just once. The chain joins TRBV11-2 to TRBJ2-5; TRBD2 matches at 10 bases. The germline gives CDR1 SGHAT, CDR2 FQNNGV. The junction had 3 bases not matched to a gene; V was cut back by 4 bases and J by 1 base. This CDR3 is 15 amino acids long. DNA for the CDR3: TGTGCCAGCAGCTCCGGACTAGCGGTCCAAGAGACCCAGTACTTC. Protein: CASSSGLAVQETQYF.

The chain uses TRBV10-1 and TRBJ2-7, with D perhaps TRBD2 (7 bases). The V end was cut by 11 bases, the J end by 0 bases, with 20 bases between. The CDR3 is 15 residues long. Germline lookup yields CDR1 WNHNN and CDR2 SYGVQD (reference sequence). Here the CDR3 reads CARDSLGGGSYEQYV. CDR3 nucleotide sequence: TGCGCCCGCGACAGCCTAGGGGGGGGCTCCTACGAGCAGTACGTC.

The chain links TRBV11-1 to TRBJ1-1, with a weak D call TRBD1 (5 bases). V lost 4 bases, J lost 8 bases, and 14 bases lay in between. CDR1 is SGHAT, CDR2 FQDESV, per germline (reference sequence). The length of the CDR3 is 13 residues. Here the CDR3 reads CASSYNPTEEAFF. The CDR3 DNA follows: TGTGCCAGCAGCTATAATCCGACAGAGGAAGCTTTCTTT.